The subject of this entry is one T cell receptor (beta chain). In germline, CDR1 is KGHSH, CDR2 LQKENI. V shed 3 bases and J shed 8 bases, with 16 bases lying between them. CDR3 length: 15 residues. The PCR contained 60 Vbeta and 13 Jbeta primers. Measured with immunoSEQ multiplex PCR; TCRdb has only the in-frame clones, and not every one. The table lists hundreds of thousands of clones, over 70% of them singletons, with roughly 2.5% in the top ten. The entry originates in a study of cytomegalovirus exposure and HLA in healthy donors. The specimen sequenced was PBMCs. This sequence joins TRBV18 and TRBJ1-4, with D perhaps TRBD1 (5 bases). This TCR was recovered from a woman aged 55-69 years in good health and CMV-seropositive. In DNA, the CDR3 is TGTGCCAGCTCACCCATGGGGCAGATAAACGAAAAACTGTTTTTT. This gives the protein CASSPMGQINEKLFF.